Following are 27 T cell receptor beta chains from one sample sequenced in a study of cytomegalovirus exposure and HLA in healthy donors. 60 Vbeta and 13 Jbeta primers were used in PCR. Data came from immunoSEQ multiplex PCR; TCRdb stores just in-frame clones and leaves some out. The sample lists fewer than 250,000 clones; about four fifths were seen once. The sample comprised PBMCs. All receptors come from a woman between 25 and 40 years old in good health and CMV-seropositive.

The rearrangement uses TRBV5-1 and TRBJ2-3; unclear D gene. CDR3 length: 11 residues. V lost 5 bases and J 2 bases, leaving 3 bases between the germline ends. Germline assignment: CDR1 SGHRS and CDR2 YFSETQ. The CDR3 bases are TGCGCCAGCAGTATCACAGATACGCAGTATTTT. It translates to CASSITDTQYF.

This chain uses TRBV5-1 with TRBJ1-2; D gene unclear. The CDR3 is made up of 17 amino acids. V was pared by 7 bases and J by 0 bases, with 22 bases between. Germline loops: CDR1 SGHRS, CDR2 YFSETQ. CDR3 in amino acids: CASAPSRREEANYGYTF. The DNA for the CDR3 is TGCGCCAGCGCCCCAAGCCGTCGGGAAGAGGCTAACTATGGCTACACCTTC.

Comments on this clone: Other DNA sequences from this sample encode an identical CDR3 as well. The CDR3 coding sequence is TGTGCCAGCAGTCCGGGACTAGCGGGCATACCAGAGACCCAGTACTTC. Protein product: CASSPGLAGIPETQYF. The chain has TRBV7-9 and TRBJ2-5; 12 bases line up with TRBD2. The CDR3 totals 16 residues. The J segment lost 4 bases and the V segment lost 6 bases, leaving 9 bases of the junction unmatched. Germline assignment: CDR1 SEHNR and CDR2 FQNEAQ (reference sequence).

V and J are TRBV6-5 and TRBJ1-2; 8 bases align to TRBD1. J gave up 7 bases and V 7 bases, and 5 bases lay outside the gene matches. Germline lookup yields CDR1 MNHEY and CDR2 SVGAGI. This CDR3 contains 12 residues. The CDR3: CASTRTGSGYTF. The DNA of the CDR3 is TGTGCCAGCACCCGGACAGGGTCTGGCTACACCTTC.

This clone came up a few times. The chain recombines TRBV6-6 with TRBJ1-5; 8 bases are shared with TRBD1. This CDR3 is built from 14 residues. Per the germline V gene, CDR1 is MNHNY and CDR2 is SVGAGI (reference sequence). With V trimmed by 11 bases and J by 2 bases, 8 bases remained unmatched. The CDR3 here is CAVQDRDGNQPQHF. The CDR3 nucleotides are TGTGCCGTACAGGACAGGGATGGCAATCAGCCCCAGCATTTT.

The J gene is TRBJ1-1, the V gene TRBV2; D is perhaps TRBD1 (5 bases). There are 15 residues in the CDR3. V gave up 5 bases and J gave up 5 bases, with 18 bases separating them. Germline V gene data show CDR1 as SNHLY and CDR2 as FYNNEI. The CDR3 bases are TGTGCCAGCAGTTATAGCGGGGCTCCGGGGACTGAAGCTTTCTTT. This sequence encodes CASSYSGAPGTEAFF.

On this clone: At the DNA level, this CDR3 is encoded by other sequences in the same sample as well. The CDR3 DNA is TGTGCCAGCAGAGGAGCGAACACTGAAGCTTTCTTT. Translated: CASRGANTEAFF. The V call is TRBV2, the J call TRBJ1-1, with D unclear. Germline CDR1 SNHLY, CDR2 FYNNEI. This CDR3 contains 12 residues. V gave up 6 bases and J gave up 1 base, with 6 bases separating them. The full variable domain, completed using reference TRBV2 and TRBJ1-1, is EPEVTQTPSHQVTQMGQEVILRCVPISNHLYFYWYRQILGQKVEFLVSFYNNEISEKSEIFDDQFSVERPDGSNFTLKIRSTKLEDSAMYFCASRGANTEAFFGQGTRLTVV.

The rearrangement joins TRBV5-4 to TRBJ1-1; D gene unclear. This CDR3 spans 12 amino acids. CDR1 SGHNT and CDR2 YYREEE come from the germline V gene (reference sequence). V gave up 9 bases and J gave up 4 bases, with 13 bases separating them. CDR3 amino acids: CAISRVGTEAFF. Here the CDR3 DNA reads TGTGCCATATCACGGGTGGGCACTGAAGCTTTCTTT.

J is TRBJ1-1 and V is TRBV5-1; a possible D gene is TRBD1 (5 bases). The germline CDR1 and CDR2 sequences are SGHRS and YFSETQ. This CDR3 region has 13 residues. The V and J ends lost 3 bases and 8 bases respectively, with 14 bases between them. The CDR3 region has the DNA TGCGCCAGCAGCTCGACCCCCGGGGGAGAAGCTTTCTTT. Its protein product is CASSSTPGGEAFF.

The CDR3 DNA reads as TGTGCCAGCAGCTCCGCCCGGGACAGGGCGTATGAGCAGTTCTTC. The encoded protein is CASSSARDRAYEQFF. The chain links TRBV11-2 to TRBJ2-1; TRBD1 matches 9 bases. V lost 4 bases, J lost 8 bases, and 9 bases stayed unmatched. The CDR3 is 15 residues long. Germline CDR1 and CDR2: SGHAT and FQNNGV.

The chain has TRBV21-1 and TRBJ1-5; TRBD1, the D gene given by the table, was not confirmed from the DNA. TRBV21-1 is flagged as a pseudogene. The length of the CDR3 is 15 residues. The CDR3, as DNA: TGTGCCAGCAGCAAACCAGTATATAGCAATCAGCCCCAGCATTTT. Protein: CASSKPVYSNQPQHF.

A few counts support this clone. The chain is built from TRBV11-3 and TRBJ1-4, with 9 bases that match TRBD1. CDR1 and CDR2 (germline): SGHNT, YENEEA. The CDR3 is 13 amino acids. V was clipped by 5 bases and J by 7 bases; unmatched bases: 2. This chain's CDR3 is CASSGTGREKLFF. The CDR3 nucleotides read TGTGCCAGCAGCGGGACAGGGCGTGAAAAACTGTTTTTT.

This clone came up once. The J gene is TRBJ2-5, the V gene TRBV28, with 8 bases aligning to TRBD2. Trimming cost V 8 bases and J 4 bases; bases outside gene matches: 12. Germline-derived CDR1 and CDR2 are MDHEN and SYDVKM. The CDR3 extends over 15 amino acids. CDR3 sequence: CASRGGGVPGETQYF. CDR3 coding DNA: TGTGCCAGCCGGGGGGGAGGGGTTCCAGGAGAGACCCAGTACTTC.

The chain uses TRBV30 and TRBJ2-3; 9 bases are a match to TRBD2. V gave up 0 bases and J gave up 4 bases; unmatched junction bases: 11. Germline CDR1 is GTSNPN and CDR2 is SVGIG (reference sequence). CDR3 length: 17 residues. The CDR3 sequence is CAWSVRAGGPKPDTQYF. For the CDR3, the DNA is TGTGCCTGGAGTGTACGCGCGGGGGGGCCGAAGCCAGATACGCAGTATTTT.

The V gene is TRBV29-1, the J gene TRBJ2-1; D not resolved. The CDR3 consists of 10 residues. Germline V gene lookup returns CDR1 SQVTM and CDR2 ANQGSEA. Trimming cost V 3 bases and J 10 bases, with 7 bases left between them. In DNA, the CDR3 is TGCAGCGTTGAGGAACAGGAGCAGTTCTTC. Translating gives CSVEEQEQFF.

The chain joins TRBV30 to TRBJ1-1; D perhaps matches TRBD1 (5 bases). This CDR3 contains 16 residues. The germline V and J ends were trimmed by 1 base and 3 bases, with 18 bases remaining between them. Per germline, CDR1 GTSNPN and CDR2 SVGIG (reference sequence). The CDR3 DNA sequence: TGTGCCTGGAGTGGGGGGGTTGGACCTTTTTACACTGAAGCTTTCTTT. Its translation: CAWSGGVGPFYTEAFF.

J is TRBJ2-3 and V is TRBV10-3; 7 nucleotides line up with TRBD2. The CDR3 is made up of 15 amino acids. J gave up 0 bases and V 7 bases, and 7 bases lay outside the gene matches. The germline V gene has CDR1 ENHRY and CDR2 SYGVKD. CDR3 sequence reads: CAITISGESTDTQYF. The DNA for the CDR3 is TGTGCCATCACTATAAGCGGGGAGAGCACAGATACGCAGTATTTT.

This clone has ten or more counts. CDR3 in DNA: TGTGCCAGCAGTGATGGTACAGGGGGGTCACCCCTCCACTTT. Translation: CASSDGTGGSPLHF. The chain couples TRBV6-4 to TRBJ1-6, with TRBD1 matching over 8 bases. Germline V CDR1 and CDR2: MRHNA, SNTAGT. V lost 3 bases to trimming and J lost 10 bases; unmatched junction nucleotides: 5. The length of the CDR3 is 14 residues.

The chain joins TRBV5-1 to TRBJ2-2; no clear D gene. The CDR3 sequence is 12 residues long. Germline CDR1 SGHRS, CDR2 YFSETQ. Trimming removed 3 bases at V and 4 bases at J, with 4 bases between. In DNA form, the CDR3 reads TGCGCCAGCAGCTCAGGCACCGGGGAGCTGTTTTTT. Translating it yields CASSSGTGELFF.

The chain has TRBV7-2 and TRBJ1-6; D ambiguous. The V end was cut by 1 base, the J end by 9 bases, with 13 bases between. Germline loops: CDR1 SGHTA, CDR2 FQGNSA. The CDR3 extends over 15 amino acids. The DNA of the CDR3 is TGTGCCAGCAGCTTAGTGACGGGTGCTAGTTCACCCCTCCACTTT. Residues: CASSLVTGASSPLHF.

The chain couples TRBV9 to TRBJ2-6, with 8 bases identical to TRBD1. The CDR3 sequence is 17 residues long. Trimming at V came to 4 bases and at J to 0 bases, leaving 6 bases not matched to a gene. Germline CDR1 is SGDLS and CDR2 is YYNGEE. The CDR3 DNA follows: TGTGCCAGCAGCCGGACAGGGATGAGCTCTGGGGCCAACGTCCTGACTTTC. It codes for CASSRTGMSSGANVLTF.

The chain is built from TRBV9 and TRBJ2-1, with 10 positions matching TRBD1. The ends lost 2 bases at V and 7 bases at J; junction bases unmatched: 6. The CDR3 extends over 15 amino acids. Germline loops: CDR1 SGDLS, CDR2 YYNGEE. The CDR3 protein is CASSVRQGARNEQFF. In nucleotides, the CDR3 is TGTGCCAGCAGCGTCCGACAGGGGGCGCGAAATGAGCAGTTCTTC.

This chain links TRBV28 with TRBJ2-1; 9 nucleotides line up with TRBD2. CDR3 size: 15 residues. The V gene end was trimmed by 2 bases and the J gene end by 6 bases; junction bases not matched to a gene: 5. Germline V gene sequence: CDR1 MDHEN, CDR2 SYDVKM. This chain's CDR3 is CASSLGSGSINEQFF. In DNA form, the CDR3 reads TGTGCCAGCAGTTTAGGTAGCGGGAGTATCAATGAGCAGTTCTTC.

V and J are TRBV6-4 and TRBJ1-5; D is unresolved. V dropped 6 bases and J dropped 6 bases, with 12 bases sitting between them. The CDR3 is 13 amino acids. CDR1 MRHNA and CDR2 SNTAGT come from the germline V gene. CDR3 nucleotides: TGTGCCAGCAGGATATACTGTGGTCAGCCCCAGCATTTT. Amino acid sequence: CASRIYCGQPQHF.

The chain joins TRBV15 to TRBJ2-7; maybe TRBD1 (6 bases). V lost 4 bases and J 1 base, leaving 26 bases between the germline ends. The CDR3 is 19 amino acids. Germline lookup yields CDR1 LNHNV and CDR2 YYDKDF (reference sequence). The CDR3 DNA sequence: TGTGCCACCAGCAACGGTTTTGGGGGCGAGAAAAGAGCTTCCTACGAGCAGTACTTC. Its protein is CATSNGFGGEKRASYEQYF.

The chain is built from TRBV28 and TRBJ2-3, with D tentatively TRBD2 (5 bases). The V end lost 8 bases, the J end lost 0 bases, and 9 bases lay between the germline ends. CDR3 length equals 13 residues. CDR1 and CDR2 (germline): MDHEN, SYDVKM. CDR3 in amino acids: CASVQRSTDTQYF. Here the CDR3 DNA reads TGTGCCAGCGTACAGCGGAGCACAGATACGCAGTATTTT.

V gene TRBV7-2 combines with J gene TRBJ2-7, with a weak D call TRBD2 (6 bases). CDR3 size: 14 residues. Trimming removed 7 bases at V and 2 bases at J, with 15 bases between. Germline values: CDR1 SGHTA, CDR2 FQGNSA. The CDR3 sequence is CASKAGGSAYEQYF. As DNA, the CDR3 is TGTGCCAGCAAGGCAGGAGGGTCCGCCTACGAGCAGTACTTC.